This TCR beta chain was sequenced in a study of beta chain features in type 1 diabetes. In germline, CDR1 is SGDLS, CDR2 YYNGEE. V lost 3 bases to trimming and J lost 4 bases; unmatched junction nucleotides: 1. The CDR3 length is 14 residues. The authors reverse transcribed all of the isolated RNA, so sequencing captured expressed TCRB transcripts. The protocol was immunoSEQ multiplex PCR, while the TCRdb copy is restricted to in-frame clones and leaves out a portion. The table includes about 400,000 clones, around 13% detected once. This clone was recorded a few times. The sequencing sample was made of naive CD4+ T cells from blood. The chain carries TRBV9 and TRBJ2-1; 10 bases map to TRBD1. The sequence was obtained from a man aged 18 to 30 in good health. The CDR3 spells CASSGQGAYNEQFF. The CDR3 DNA reads as TGTGCCAGCAGCGGACAGGGGGCTTACAATGAGCAGTTCTTC. Supplemented by reference TRBV9 and TRBJ2-1, the full variable domain reads DSGVTQTPKHLITATGQRVTLRCSPRSGDLSVYWYQQSLDQGLQFLIQYYNGEERAKGNILERFSAQQFPDLHSELNLSSLELGDSALYFCASSGQGAYNEQFFGPGTRLTVL.